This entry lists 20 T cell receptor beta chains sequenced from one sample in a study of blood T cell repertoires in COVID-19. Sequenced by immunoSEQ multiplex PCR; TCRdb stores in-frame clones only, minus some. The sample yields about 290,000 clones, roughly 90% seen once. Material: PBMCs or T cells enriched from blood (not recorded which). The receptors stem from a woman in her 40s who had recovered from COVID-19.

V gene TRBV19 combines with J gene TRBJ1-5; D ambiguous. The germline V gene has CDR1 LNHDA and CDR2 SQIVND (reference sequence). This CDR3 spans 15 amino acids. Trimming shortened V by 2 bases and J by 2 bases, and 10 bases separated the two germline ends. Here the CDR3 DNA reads TGTGCCAGTAGTATACGAGGGAGCCGCAATCAGCCCCAGCATTTT. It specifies CASSIRGSRNQPQHF.

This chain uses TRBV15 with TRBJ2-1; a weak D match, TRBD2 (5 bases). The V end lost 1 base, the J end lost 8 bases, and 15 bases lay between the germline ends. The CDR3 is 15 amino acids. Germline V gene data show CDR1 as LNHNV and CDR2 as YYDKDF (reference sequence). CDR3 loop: CATSRGGPTGDEQFF. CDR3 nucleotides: TGTGCCACCAGCAGAGGCGGGCCCACTGGGGATGAGCAGTTCTTC. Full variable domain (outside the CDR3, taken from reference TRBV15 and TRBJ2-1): DAMVIQNPRYQVTQFGKPVTLSCSQTLNHNVMYWYQQKSSQAPKLLFHYYDKDFNNEADTPDNFQSRRPNTSFCFLDIRSPGLGDTAMYLCATSRGGPTGDEQFFGPGTRLTVL.

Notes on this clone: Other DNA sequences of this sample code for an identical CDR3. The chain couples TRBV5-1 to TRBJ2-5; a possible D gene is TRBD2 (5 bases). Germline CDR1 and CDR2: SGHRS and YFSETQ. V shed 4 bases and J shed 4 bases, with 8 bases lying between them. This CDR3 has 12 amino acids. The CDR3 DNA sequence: TGCGCCAGCAGCAGAGGGCGAGAGACCCAGTACTTC. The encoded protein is CASSRGRETQYF.

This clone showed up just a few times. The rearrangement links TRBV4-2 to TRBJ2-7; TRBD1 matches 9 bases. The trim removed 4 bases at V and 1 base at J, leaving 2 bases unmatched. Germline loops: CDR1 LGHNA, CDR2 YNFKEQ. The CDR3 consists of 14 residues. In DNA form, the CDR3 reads TGTGCCAGCAGCCTAGACAGGGGGTCCTACGAGCAGTACTTC. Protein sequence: CASSLDRGSYEQYF.

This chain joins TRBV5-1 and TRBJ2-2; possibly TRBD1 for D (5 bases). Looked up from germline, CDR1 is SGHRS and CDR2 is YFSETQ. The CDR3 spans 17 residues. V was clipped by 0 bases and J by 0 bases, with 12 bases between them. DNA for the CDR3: TGCGCCAGCAGCTTGGCCAAAGGGGCTCCGAACACCGGGGAGCTGTTTTTT. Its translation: CASSLAKGAPNTGELFF. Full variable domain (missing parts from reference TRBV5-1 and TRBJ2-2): KAGVTQTPRYLIKTRGQQVTLSCSPISGHRSVSWYQQTPGQGLQFLFEYFSETQRNKGNFPGRFSGRQFSNSRSEMNVSTLELGDSALYLCASSLAKGAPNTGELFFGEGSRLTVL.

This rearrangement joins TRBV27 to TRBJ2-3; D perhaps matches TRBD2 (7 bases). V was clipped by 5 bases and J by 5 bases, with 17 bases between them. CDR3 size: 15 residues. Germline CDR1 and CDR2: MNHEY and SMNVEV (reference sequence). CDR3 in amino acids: CASSLGAGAIDTQYF. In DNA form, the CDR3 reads TGTGCCAGCAGTCTGGGGGCGGGAGCCATAGATACGCAGTATTTT.

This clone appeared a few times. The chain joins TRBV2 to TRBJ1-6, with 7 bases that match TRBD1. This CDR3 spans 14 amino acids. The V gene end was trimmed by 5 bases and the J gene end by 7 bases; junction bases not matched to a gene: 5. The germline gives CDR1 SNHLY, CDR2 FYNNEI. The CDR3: CASSQTGTNSPLHF. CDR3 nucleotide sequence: TGTGCCAGCAGTCAGACAGGGACCAATTCACCCCTCCACTTT.

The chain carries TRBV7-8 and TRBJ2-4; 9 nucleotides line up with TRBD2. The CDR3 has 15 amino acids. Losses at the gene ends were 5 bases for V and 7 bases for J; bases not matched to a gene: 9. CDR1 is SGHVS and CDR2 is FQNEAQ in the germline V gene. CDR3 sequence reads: CASSPGTSKNNIQYF. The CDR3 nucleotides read TGTGCCAGCAGCCCAGGGACTAGCAAGAATAACATTCAGTACTTC.

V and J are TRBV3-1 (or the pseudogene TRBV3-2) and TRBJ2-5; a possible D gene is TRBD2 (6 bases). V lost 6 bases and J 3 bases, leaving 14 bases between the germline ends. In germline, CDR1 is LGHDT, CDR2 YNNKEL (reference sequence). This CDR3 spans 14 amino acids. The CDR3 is CASRKLGSEETQYF. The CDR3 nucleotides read TGTGCCAGCAGAAAACTCGGGAGTGAAGAGACCCAGTACTTC.

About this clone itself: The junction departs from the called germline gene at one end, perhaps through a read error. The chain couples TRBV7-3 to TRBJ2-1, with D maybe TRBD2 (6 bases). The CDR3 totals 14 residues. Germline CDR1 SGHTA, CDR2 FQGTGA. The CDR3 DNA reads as TGTGCCAGCAGCTTAACCCGAGGGAATTTGGGGGAGGTCTTC. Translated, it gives CASSLTRGNLGEVF.

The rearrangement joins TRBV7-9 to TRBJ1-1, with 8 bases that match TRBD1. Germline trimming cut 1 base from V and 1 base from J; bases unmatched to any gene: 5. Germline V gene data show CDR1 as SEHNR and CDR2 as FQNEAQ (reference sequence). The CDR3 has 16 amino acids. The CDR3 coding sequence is TGTGCCAGCAGCTTAGGGTTGGGGACAGGGAACACTGAAGCTTTCTTT. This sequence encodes CASSLGLGTGNTEAFF. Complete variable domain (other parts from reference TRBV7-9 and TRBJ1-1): DTGVSQNPRHKITKRGQNVTFRCDPISEHNRLYWYRQTLGQGPEFLTYFQNEAQLEKSRLLSDRFSAERPKGSFSTLEIQRTEQGDSAMYLCASSLGLGTGNTEAFFGQGTRLTVV.

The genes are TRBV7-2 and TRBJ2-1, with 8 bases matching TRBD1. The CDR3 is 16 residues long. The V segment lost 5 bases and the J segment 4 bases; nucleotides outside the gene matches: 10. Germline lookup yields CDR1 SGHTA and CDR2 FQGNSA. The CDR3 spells CASSPFRDRPYNEQFF. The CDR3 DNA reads TGTGCCAGCAGCCCGTTCCGGGACAGGCCGTACAATGAGCAGTTCTTC.

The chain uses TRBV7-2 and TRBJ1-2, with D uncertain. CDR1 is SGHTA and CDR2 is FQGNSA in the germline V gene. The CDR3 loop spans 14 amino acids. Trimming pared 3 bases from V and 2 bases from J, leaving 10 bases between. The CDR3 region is CASSLAVANYGYTF. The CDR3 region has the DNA TGTGCCAGCAGCTTGGCGGTTGCGAACTATGGCTACACCTTC.

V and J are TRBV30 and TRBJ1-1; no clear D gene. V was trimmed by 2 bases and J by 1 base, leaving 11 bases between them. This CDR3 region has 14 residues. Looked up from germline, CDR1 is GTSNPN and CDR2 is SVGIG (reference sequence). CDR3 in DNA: TGTGCCTGGAGTACCTCCCGAGGGAACACTGAAGCTTTCTTT. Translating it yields CAWSTSRGNTEAFF.

DNA for the CDR3: TGTGCCAGCAGCCACAAGGGACAGAACACTGAAGCTTTCTTT. Amino acids: CASSHKGQNTEAFF. The V gene is TRBV4-2, the J gene TRBJ1-1; possibly TRBD1 for D (6 bases). Trimming removed 3 bases at V and 1 base at J, with 9 bases between. Per the germline V gene, CDR1 is LGHNA and CDR2 is YNFKEQ. This CDR3 spans 14 amino acids.

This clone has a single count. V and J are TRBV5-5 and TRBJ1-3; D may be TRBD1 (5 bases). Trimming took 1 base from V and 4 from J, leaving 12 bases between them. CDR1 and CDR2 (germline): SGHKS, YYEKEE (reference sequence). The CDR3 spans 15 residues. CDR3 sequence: CASSLFRAEGNTIYF. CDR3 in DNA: TGTGCCAGCAGCTTGTTCAGGGCAGAAGGAAACACCATATATTTT.

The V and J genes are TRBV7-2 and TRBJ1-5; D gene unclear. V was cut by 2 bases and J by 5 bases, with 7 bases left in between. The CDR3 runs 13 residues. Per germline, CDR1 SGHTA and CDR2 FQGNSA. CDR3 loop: CASSLSTDQPQHF. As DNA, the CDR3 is TGTGCCAGCAGCTTAAGTACTGATCAGCCCCAGCATTTT.

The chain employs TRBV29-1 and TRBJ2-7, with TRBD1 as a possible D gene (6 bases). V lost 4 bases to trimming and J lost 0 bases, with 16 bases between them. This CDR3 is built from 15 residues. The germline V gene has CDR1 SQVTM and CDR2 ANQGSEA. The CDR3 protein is CSVGTSGAHSYEQYF. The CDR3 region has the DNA TGCAGCGTTGGCACGTCAGGGGCCCACTCCTACGAGCAGTACTTC.

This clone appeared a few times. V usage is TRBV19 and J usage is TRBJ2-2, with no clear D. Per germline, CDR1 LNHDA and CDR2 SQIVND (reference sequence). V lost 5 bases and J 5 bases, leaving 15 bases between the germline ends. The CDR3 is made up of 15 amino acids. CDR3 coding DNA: TGTGCCAGTAGTCGCGGAGAGGTGACGACCGGGGAGCTGTTTTTT. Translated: CASSRGEVTTGELFF.

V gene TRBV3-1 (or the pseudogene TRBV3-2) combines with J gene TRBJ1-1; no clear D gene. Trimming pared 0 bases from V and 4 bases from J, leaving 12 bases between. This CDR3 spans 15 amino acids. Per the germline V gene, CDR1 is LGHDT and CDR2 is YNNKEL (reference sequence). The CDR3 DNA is TGTGCCAGCAGCCAAGATCAGGCAGCCGGCACTGAAGCTTTCTTT. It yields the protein CASSQDQAAGTEAFF.